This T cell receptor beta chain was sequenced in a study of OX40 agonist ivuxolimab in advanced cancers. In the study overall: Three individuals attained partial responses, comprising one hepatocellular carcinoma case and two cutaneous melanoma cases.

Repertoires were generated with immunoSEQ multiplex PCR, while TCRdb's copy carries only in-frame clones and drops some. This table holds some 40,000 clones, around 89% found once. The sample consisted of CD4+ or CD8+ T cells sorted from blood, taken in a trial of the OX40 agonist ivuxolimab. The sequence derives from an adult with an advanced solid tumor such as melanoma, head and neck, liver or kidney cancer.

CDR3 DNA sequence: TGTGCCAGCAGGACCGCGCACTATGGCTACACCTTC. Protein: CASRTAHYGYTF. V gene TRBV9 combines with J gene TRBJ1-2; D gene ambiguous. V lost 5 bases and J 3 bases, leaving 8 bases between the germline ends. CDR3 length: 12 residues. Germline loops: CDR1 SGDLS, CDR2 YYNGEE.